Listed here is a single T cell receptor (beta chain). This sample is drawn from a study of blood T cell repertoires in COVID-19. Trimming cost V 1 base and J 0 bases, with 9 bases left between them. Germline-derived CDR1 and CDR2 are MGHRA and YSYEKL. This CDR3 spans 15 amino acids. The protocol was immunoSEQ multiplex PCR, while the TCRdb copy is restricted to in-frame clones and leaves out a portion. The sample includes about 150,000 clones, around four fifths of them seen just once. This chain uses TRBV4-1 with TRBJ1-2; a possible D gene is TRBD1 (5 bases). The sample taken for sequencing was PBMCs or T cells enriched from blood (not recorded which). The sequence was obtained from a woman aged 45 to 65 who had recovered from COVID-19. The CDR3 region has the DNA TGCGCCAGCAGCCAAGTGGAGGGGTCTAACTATGGCTACACCTTC. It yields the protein CASSQVEGSNYGYTF.